A single sample is the source of the 5 T cell receptor beta chains below, sequenced in a study of OX40 agonist ivuxolimab in advanced cancers. The data were produced by immunoSEQ multiplex PCR, yet TCRdb's version contains in-frame clones alone and is incomplete. The sample carries tens of thousands of clones, 82% recorded once. Sequenced material: CD4+ or CD8+ T cells sorted from blood, taken in a trial of the OX40 agonist ivuxolimab. The receptors stem from an adult with an advanced solid tumor such as melanoma, head and neck, liver or kidney cancer.

This clone was recorded a few times. The V gene is TRBV5-1, the J gene TRBJ1-2; 8 bases line up with TRBD1. In germline, CDR1 is SGHRS, CDR2 YFSETQ. The junction had 11 bases not matched to a gene; V was cut back by 0 bases and J by 7 bases. The CDR3 consists of 16 residues. CDR3 sequence reads: CASSLVAGTGGSGYTF. The CDR3 nucleotides read TGCGCCAGCAGCTTGGTAGCCGGGACAGGCGGTTCTGGCTACACCTTC.

The chain has TRBV5-1 and TRBJ2-5; 9 bases are shared with TRBD2. CDR1 is SGHRS, CDR2 YFSETQ, per germline. Trimming cost V 0 bases and J 2 bases; bases outside gene matches: 2. CDR3 size: 15 residues. The CDR3 DNA sequence: TGCGCCAGCAGCTTGGGGCTAGCGGGACAAGAGACCCAGTACTTC. It yields the protein CASSLGLAGQETQYF.

The gene calls are TRBV6-5 and TRBJ1-5; 8 nucleotides align to TRBD1. V was pared by 0 bases and J by 6 bases, with 7 bases of the junction left unmatched. This CDR3 is 16 amino acids long. Germline CDR1 reads MNHEY; CDR2 reads SVGAGI. As DNA, the CDR3 is TGTGCCAGCAGTTACTCGAGCCAGGGGGCGGGTCAGCCCCAGCATTTT. Its translation is CASSYSSQGAGQPQHF.

The rearrangement links TRBV30 to TRBJ2-3, with D perhaps matching TRBD2 (6 bases). Trimming cost V 2 bases and J 0 bases, with 18 bases left between them. Germline V lookup: CDR1 GTSNPN, CDR2 SVGIG (reference sequence). CDR3 size: 17 residues. The CDR3: CAWSTLWGDASTDTQYF. DNA of the CDR3: TGTGCCTGGAGTACCCTCTGGGGGGACGCGAGCACAGATACGCAGTATTTT.

Worth noting for this clone: A junction boundary mismatches the germline segment, possibly from a read error. The chain recombines TRBV7-7 with TRBJ1-3, with no clear D. This CDR3 contains 17 residues. The germline gives CDR1 SSHAT, CDR2 FNYEAQ (reference sequence). As DNA, the CDR3 is TGTGCTAGCAGCTTAGCAAACAACTTGCTGGCTGGAAACACCATATATTTT. It specifies CASSLANNLLAGNTIYF.